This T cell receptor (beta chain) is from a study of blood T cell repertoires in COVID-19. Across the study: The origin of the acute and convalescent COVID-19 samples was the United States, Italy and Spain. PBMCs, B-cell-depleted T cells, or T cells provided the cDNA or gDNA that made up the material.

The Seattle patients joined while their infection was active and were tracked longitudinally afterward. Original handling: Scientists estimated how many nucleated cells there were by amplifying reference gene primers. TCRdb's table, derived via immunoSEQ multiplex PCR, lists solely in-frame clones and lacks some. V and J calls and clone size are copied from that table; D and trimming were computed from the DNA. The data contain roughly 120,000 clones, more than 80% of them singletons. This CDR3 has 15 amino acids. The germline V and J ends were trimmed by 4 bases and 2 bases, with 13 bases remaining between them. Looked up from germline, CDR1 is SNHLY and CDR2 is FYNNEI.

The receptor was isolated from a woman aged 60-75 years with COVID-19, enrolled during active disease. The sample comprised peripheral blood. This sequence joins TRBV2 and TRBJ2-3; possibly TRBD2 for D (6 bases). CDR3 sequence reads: CASSGWRGDTDTQYF. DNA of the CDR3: TGTGCCAGCAGTGGTTGGCGGGGAGACACAGATACGCAGTATTTT. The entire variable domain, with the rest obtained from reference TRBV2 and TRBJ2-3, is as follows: EPEVTQTPSHQVTQMGQEVILRCVPISNHLYFYWYRQILGQKVEFLVSFYNNEISEKSEIFDDQFSVERPDGSNFTLKIRSTKLEDSAMYFCASSGWRGDTDTQYFGPGTRLTVL.